Detailed here is one T cell receptor (beta chain). What it binds is unknown. This specimen belongs to a study of T cell repertoires in cytomegalovirus infection. For the study at large: It was the public TCR beta signatures that indicated both CMV infection and matching HLA type.

TCRdb analysed the reads with MiXCR anew, one entry per CDR3 protein. Among more than 300,000 distinct CDR3 sequences listed, roughly 34% were seen once. The germline V gene has CDR1 LNHDA and CDR2 SQIVND (reference sequence). The CDR3 is 18 amino acids. Trimming stripped 5 bases from V and 6 bases from J, with 26 bases between. This sequence was found in a human donor in good health (CMV status not recorded). Some clones in this sample may be carry-over from other donors' samples. This chain uses TRBV19 with TRBJ1-5, with a possible D match to TRBD1 (5 bases). Sequencing was performed on cultured PBMCs, taken from culture after CMV antigen stimulation. As DNA, the CDR3 is TGTGCCAGTAGTCCAGTTGGGCGTTCCTGGGGCGCGGGTCAGCCCCAGCATTTT. Translating gives CASSPVGRSWGAGQPQHF.